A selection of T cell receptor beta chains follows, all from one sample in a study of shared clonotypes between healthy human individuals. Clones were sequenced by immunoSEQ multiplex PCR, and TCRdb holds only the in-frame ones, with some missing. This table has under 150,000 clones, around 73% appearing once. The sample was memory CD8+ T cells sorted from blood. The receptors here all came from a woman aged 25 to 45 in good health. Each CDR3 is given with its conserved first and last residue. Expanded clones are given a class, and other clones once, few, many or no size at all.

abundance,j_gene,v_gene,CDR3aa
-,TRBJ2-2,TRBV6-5,CASISAWEPGELFF
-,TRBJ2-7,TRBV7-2,CASSLVFMGFGTGGAEQYF
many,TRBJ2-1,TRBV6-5,CASSAFRGSYNEQFF
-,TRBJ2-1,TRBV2,CASRREGLSINEQFF
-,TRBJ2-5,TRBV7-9,CASSLAASGSWETQYF
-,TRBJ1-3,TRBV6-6,CASRIGGSGGNTIYF
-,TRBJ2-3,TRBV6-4,CASSDSIDTDTQYF
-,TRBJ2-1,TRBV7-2,CATSDRGYTNEQFF
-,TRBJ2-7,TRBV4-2,CASSRGESGVSEQYF
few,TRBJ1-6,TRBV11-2,CASSLDHSPLHF
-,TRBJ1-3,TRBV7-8,CASMVTSLGGNTIYF
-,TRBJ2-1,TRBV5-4,CASSFAWSTYNEQFF
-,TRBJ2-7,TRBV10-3,CATYQYEQYF
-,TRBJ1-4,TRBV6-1,CASRLGVEAEKLFF
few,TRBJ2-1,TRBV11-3,CASSTGLEVGEQFF
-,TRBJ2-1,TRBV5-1,CASSLALEGNNEQFF
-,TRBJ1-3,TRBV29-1,CSVEGGTGNTIYF
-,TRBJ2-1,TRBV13,CASRSQGHAPDNEQFF
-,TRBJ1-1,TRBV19,CASSIDLGTEAFF
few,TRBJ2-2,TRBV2,CASSEAGADDTGELFF
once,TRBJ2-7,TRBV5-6,CASSSGTGGYEQYF
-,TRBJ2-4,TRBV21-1,CASSKGDHSLAKNIQYF
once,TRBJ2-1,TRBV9,CASSLGLAVNEQFF
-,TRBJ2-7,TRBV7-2,CASSLIKASGRVSPYEQYF
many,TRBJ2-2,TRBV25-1,CASSESQRDAGELFF
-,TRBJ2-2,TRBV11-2,CASSPLGAGELFF
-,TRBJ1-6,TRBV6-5,CASSEGLEGSPLHF
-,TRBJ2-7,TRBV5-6,CASSLGQSYEQYF
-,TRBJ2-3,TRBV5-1,CASSLAPRDRGPDTQYF
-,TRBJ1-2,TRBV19,CATRWPLGYTF
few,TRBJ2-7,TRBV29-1,CSVEGTGQGVYEQYF
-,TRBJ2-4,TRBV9,CASSAQGDIQYF
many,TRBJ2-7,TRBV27,CASSLWATGVGEQYF
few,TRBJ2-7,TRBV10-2,CASSTWRGSNYEQYF
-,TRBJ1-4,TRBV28,CASSWDSLNEKLFF
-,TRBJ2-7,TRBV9,CASSPSRLAFSYEQYF
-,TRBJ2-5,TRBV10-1,CASSRGTGGRETQYF
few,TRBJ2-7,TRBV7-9,CASSSFSGRAYEQYF
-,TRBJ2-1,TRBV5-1,CASSFSSQGYNEQFF
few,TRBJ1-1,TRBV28,CASSSLGGAGNTEAFF
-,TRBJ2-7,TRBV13,CASSSRWGSYEQYF
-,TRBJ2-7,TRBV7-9,CASSRSSETQYF
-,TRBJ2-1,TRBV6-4,CASSPGTSGPEEQFF
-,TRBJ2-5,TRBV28,CASSLQETQYF
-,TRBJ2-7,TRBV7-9,CAVEGGVAAEPEQYF
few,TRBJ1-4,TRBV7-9,CASSSNLLRLGDEKLFF
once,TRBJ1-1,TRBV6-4,CASSDPPRRGVNTEAFF
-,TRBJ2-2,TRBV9,CASSVATPGELFF
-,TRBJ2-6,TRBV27,CASNVHSGANVLTF
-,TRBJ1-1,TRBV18,CASSPTANTEAFF
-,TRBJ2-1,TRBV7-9,CASGQPWEAGNEQFF